In its sample, the clone carrying this T cell receptor beta chain was seen a few times. Antigen: not known. The data were obtained in a study of T-cell memory formation after mild COVID-19. Across the whole study: Clusters of TCRs were largely donor specific.

Study-wide results and caveats: The finding that pre-infection memory included some responding clones suggested that cross-reactive memory joined. While clones contracting from day 15 to 85 were balanced between CD4 and CD8, later expanders leaned CD4+.

TCR alpha and TCR beta cDNA libraries carrying sample barcodes and UMIs were produced by 5'RACE using constant-segment primers. In TCRdb, the 5' RACE reads were re-called with MiXCR into one record per CDR3 protein. The repertoire has around 140,000 distinct CDR3 sequences, 19% of them found once; the top ten carry around 2.4%. This sequence originates from an adult woman who had mild COVID-19 (a few samples of this study predate the infection). Cell type and time point are not known. Sequenced: PBMCs or a T cell subset sorted from them (not recorded which).

DNA of the CDR3: TGTGCCAGCAGCCAAGAGAGGGCAGGAAATTCACCCCTCCACTTT. Translating it yields CASSQERAGNSPLHF. This chain links TRBV4-2 with TRBJ1-6; D is ambiguous. Looked up from germline, CDR1 is LGHNA and CDR2 is YNFKEQ. Between the trimmed V and J ends, which lost 0 bases and 7 bases, there was a span of 10 bases. The CDR3 totals 15 residues.